This TCR beta chain was documented in a study of T cells in Graves' hyperthyroidism and ophthalmopathy. RNA transcripts gave rise to amplified TCR beta CDR3 regions. The primer set for the first-round RT-PCR of the TCR CDR3 was HTBI. TCRdb re-called the multiplex PCR reads through MiXCR, storing one row per CDR3 protein. The table lists roughly 700,000 distinct CDR3 sequences, under 45% of them singletons. V dropped 6 bases and J dropped 5 bases, with 11 bases sitting between them. The CDR3 is 13 residues long. The J gene is TRBJ1-5, the V gene TRBV12-3 or TRBV12-4; no clear D. Sample: blood. This clonotype was obtained from a woman aged 40-49 years with Graves' hyperthyroidism. CDR3 loop: CASSPDGHQPQHF. Here the CDR3 DNA reads TGTGCCAGCAGCCCGGACGGACATCAGCCCCAGCATTTT.